This TCR beta chain was recovered during a study of T cell clonotyping in hematopoietic cell transplantation. Clones were read by immunoSEQ multiplex PCR, and TCRdb kept only the in-frame ones, dropping some. The sample holds nearly 20,000 clones, around 85% seen once. This CDR3 has 13 residues. The V gene's germline CDR1 is ENHRY and CDR2 SYGVKD. V trimming: 6 bases; J trimming: 2 bases; junction bases outside the gene matches: 2. This clone was seen more than once but under ten times. What it recognizes is unknown. Study-level findings and limits: Higher Inverse Simpson Index values in graft donor and pretransplant recipient predicted broader posttransplant TCR diversity. At the given depth, recipient repertoires were over 95% de novo clonotypes.

The clonotype was recovered from a man between 60 and 75 years old in good health. Some clones in this sample may be carry-over from other donors' samples. V is TRBV10-3 and J is TRBJ2-3, with 7 bases lining up with TRBD2. The sequenced sample was peripheral blood mononuclear cells. In DNA, the CDR3 is TGTGCCATCAGAAGCGGGGACACAGATACGCAGTATTTT. It yields the protein CAIRSGDTDTQYF.